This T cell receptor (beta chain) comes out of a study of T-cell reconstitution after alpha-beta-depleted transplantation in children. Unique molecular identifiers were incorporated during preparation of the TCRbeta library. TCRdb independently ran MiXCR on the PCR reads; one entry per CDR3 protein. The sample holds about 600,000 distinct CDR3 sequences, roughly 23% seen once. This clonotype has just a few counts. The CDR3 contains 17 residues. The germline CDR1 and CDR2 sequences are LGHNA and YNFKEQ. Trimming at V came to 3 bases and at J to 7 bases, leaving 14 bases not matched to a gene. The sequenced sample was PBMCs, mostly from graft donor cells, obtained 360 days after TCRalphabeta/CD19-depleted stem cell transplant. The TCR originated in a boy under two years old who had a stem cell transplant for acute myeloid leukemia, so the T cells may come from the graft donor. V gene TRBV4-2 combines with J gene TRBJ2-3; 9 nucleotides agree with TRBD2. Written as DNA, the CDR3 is TGTGCCAGCAGCCACCGTACGAGTAGCGGGGGCTCCAATACGCAGTATTTT. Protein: CASSHRTSSGGSNTQYF.